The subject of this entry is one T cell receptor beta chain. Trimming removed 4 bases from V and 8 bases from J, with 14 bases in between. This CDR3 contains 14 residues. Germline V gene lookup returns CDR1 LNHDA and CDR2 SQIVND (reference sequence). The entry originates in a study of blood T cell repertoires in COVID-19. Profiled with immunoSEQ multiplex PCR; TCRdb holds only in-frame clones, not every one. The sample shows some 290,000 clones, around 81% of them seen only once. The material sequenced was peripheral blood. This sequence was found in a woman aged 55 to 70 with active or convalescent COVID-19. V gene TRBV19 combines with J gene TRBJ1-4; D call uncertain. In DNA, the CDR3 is TGTGCCAGTAGTACTGCGACCAGCGGCGAAAAACTGTTTTTT. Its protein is CASSTATSGEKLFF. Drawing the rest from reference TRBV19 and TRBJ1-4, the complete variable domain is DGGITQSPKYLFRKEGQNVTLSCEQNLNHDAMYWYRQDPGQGLRLIYYSQIVNDFQKGDIAEGYSVSREKKESFPLTVTSAQKNPTAFYLCASSTATSGEKLFFGSGTQLSVL.